This T cell receptor beta chain was found in a study of blood T cell repertoires in COVID-19. TCRdb keeps only in-frame clones here, not all; method: immunoSEQ multiplex PCR. The table lists around 480,000 clones, roughly 87% of them singletons. The germline CDR1 and CDR2 sequences are SNHLY and FYNNEI. This CDR3 spans 13 amino acids. The ends were cut back, 6 bases at V and 6 bases at J, with 15 bases in the middle. Sequencing was carried out using PBMCs or T cells enriched from blood (not recorded which). This rearrangement joins TRBV2 to TRBJ2-7, with D possibly being TRBD2 (5 bases). The sequence came from a woman younger than 30 who had recovered from COVID-19. The chain's CDR3 is CASRGEGVREQYF. DNA of the CDR3: TGTGCCAGCAGGGGCGAGGGAGTTCGCGAGCAGTACTTC.